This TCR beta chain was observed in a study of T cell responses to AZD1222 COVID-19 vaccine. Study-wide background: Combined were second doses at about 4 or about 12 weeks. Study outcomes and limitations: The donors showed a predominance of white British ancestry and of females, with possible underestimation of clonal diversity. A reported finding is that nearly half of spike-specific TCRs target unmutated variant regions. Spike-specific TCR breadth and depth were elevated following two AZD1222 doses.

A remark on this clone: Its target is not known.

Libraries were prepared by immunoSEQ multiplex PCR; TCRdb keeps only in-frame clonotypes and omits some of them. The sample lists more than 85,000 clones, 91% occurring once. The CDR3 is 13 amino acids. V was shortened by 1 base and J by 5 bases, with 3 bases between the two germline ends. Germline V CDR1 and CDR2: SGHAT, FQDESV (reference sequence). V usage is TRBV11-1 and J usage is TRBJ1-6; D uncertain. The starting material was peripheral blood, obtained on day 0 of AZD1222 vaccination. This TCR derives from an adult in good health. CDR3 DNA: TGTGCCAGCAGCTTAGATGATAATTCACCCCTCCACTTT. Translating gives CASSLDDNSPLHF. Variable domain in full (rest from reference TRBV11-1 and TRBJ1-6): EAEVAQSPRYKITEKSQAVAFWCDPISGHATLYWYRQILGQGPELLVQFQDESVVDDSQLPKDRFSAERLKGVDSTLKIQPAELGDSAMYLCASSLDDNSPLHFGNGTRLTVT.